The 2 T cell receptor beta chains given below trace back to one sample, sequenced in a study of response to subunit inactivated influenza vaccine. From the RT-PCR reads, TCRdb called clonotypes with MiXCR, one entry per CDR3 protein. The sample contains about 610,000 distinct CDR3 sequences, less than 15% of which appear only once. Sequencing was performed on PBMCs from blood, taken 12 days after vaccination. All receptors come from a man aged 50 or older who received an inactivated influenza vaccine.

This clonotype came up a few times. The genes are TRBV24-1 and TRBJ2-6; 8 bases match TRBD2. Per the germline V gene, CDR1 is KGHDR and CDR2 is SFDVKD. This CDR3 comprises 18 residues. J lost 4 bases, V lost 5 bases, and 12 bases had no gene match. The CDR3 sequence is CATSAGLAGGPGANVLTF. In DNA, the CDR3 is TGTGCCACCAGTGCTGGGCTAGCGGGTGGACCCGGGGCCAACGTCCTGACTTTC.

This clonotype was observed at least ten times. The chain recombines TRBV7-2 with TRBJ2-1; the match to TRBD1 covers 9 bases. With V trimmed by 1 base and J by 6 bases, 10 bases remained unmatched. The CDR3 length is 17 residues. CDR1 is SGHTA and CDR2 is FQGNSA in the germline V gene. CDR3 in DNA: TGTGCCAGCAGCTTAGGGATTGCGGGACAGGGTGGCAATGAGCAGTTCTTC. Its protein is CASSLGIAGQGGNEQFF.